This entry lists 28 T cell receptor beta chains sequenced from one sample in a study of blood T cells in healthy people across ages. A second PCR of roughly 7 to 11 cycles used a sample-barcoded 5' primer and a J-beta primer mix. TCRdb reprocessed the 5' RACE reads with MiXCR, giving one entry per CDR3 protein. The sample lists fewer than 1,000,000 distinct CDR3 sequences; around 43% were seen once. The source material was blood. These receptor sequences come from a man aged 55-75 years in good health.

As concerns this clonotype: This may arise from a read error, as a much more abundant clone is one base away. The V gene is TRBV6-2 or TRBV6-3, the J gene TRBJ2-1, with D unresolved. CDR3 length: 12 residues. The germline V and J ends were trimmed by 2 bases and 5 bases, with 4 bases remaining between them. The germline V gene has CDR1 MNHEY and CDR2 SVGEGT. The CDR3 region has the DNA TGTGCCAGCAGTTACACGGACAATGAGCAGTTCTTC. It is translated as CASSYTDNEQFF.

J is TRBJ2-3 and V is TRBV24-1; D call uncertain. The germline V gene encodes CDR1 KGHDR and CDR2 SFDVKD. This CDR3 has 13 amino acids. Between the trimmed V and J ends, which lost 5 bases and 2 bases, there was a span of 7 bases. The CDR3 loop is CATSAPNTDTQYF. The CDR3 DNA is TGTGCCACCAGTGCGCCTAACACAGATACGCAGTATTTT.

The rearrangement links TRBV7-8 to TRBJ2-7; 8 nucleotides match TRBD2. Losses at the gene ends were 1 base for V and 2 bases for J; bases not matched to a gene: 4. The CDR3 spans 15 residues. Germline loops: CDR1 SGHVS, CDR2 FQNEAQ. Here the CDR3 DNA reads TGTGCCAGCAGCTTAGTAGCGGGGACTACCTACGAGCAGTACTTC. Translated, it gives CASSLVAGTTYEQYF. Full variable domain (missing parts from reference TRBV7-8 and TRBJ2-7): GAGVSQSPRYKVAKRGQDVALRCDPISGHVSLFWYQQALGQGPEFLTYFQNEAQLDKSGLPSDRFFAERPEGSVSTLKIQRTQQEDSAVYLCASSLVAGTTYEQYFGPGTRLTVT.

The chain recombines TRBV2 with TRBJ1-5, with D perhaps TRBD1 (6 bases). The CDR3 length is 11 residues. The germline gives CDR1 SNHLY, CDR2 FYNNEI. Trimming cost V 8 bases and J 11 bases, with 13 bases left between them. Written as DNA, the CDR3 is TGTGCCAGCGGCAGGGGTCCGGCCCAGCATTTT. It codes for CASGRGPAQHF.

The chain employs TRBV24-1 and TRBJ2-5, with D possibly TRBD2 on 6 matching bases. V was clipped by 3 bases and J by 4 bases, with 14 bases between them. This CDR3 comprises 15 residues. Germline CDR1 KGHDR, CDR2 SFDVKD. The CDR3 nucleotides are TGTGCCACCAGTGATCCAGGGACTGTGGGAGAGACCCAGTACTTC. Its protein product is CATSDPGTVGETQYF.

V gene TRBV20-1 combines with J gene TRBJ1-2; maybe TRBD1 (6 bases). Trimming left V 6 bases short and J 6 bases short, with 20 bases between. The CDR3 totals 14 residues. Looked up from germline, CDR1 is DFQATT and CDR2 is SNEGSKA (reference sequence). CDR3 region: CSAKKQGVDDGYTF. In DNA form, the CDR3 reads TGCAGTGCCAAAAAACAGGGAGTTGATGATGGCTACACCTTC.

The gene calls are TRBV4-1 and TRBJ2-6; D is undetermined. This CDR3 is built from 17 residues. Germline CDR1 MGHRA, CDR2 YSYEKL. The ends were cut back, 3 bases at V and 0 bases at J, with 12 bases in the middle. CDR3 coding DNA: TGCGCCAGCAGCCAGCCCCCGGTCGACTCTGGGGCCAACGTCCTGACTTTC. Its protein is CASSQPPVDSGANVLTF.

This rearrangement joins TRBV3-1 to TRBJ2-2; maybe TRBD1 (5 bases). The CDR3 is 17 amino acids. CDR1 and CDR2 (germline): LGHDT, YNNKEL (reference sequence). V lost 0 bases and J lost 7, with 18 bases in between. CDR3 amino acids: CASSQDIRARAVGELFF. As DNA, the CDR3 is TGTGCCAGCAGCCAAGATATCAGGGCGCGTGCGGTCGGGGAGCTGTTTTTT.

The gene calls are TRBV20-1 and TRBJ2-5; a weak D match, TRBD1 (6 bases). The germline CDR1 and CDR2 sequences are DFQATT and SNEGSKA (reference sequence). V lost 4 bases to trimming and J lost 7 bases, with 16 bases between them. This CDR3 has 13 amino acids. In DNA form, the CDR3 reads TGCAGTGCTACCACCCAGGGGTTAGGGACCCAGTACTTC. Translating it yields CSATTQGLGTQYF.

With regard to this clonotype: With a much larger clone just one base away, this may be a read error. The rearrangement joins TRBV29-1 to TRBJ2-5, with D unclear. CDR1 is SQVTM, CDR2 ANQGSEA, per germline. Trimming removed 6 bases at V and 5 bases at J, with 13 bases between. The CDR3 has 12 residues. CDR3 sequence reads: CSVRADLETQYF. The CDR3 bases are TGCAGCGTCCGGGCAGATTTGGAGACCCAGTACTTC.

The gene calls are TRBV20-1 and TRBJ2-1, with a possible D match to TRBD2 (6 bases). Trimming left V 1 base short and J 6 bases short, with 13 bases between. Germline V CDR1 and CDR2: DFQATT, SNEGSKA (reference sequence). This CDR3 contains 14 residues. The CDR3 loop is CSARAPRRGNEQFF. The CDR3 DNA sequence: TGCAGTGCTAGAGCACCTAGGAGGGGCAATGAGCAGTTCTTC.

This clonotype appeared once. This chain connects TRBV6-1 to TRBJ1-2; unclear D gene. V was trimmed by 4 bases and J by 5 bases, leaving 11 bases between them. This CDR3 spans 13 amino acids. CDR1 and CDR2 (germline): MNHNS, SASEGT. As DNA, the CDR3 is TGTGCCAGCAGTGCGGCGATAGGGTATGGCTACACCTTC. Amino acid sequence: CASSAAIGYGYTF.

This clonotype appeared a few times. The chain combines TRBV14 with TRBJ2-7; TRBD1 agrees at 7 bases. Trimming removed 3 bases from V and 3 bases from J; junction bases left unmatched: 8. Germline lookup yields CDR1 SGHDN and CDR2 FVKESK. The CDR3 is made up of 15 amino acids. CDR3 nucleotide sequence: TGTGCCAGCAGCCATGGGGCCGGGACAGTCTACGAGCAGTACTTC. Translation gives CASSHGAGTVYEQYF. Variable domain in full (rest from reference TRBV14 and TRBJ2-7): EAGVTQFPSHSVIEKGQTVTLRCDPISGHDNLYWYRRVMGKEIKFLLHFVKESKQDESGMPNNRFLAERTGGTYSTLKVQPAELEDSGVYFCASSHGAGTVYEQYFGPGTRLTVT.

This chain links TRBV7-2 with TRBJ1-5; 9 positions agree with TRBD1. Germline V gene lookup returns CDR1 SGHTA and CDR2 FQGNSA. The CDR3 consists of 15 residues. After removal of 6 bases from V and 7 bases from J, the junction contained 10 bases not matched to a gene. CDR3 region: CASRATGGAGQPQHF. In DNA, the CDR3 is TGTGCCAGCAGGGCTACAGGGGGCGCAGGACAGCCCCAGCATTTT.

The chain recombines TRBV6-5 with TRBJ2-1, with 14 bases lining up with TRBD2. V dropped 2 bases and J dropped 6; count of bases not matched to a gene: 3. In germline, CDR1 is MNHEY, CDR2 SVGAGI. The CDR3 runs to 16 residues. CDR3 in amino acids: CASSYEGTSGGNEQFF. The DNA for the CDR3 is TGTGCCAGCAGTTACGAAGGGACTAGCGGGGGCAATGAGCAGTTCTTC.

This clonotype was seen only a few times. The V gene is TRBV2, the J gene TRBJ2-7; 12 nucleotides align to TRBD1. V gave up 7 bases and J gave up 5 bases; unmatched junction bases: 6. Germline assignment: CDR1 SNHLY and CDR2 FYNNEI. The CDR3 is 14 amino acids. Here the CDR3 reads CASKRDRGQHEQYF. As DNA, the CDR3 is TGTGCCAGCAAGAGGGACAGGGGGCAACACGAGCAGTACTTC.

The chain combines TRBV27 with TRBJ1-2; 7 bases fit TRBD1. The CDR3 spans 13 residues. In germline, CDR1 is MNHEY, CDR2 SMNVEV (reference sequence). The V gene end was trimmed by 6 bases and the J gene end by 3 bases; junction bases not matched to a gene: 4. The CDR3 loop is CASRSDRDYGYTF. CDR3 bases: TGTGCCAGCAGGAGTGACAGGGACTATGGCTACACCTTC.

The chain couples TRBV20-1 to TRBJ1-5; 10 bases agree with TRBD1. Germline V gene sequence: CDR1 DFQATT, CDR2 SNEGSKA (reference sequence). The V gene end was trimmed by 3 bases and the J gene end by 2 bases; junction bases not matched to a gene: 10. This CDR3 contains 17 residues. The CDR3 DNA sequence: TGCAGTGCTAGTTTGACAGGGGGCATTTATGGCAATCAGCCCCAGCATTTT. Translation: CSASLTGGIYGNQPQHF.

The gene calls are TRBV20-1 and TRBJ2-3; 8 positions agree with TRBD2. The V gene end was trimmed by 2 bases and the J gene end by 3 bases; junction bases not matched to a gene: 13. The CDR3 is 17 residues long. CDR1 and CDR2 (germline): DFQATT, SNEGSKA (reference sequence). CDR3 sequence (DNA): TGCAGTGCTAGATTGGCGGGGGGCCCCTATAGGACAGATACGCAGTATTTT. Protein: CSARLAGGPYRTDTQYF.

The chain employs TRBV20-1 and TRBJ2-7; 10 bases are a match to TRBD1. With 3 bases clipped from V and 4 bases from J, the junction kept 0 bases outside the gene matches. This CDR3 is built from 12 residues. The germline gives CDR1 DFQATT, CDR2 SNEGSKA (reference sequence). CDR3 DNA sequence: TGCAGTGCTAGGGGACAGGGGTACGAGCAGTACTTC. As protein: CSARGQGYEQYF.

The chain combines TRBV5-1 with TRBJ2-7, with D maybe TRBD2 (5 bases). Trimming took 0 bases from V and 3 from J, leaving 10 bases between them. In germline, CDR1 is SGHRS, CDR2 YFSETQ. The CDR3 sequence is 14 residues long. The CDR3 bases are TGCGCCAGCAGCTTGGCGGTCGGGAACTACGAGCAGTACTTC. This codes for CASSLAVGNYEQYF.

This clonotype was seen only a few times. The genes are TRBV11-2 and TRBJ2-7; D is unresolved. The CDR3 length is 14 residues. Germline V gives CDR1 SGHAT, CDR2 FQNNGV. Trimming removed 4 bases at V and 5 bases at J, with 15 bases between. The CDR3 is CASSSRISGHEQYF. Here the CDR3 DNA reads TGTGCCAGCAGCTCACGTATTTCGGGCCACGAGCAGTACTTC.

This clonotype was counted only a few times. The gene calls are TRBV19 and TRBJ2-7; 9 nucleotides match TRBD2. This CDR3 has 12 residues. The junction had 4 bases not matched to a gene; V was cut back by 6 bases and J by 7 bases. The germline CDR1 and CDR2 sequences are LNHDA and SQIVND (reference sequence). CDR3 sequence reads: CASSNGLAEQYF. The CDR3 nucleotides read TGTGCCAGTAGCAACGGACTAGCGGAGCAGTACTTC.

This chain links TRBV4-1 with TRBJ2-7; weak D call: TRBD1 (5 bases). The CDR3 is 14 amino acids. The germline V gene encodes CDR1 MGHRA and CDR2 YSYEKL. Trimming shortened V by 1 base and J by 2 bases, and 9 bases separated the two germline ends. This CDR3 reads CASSQALGPYEQYF. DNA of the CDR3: TGCGCCAGCAGCCAAGCTTTGGGGCCCTACGAGCAGTACTTC.

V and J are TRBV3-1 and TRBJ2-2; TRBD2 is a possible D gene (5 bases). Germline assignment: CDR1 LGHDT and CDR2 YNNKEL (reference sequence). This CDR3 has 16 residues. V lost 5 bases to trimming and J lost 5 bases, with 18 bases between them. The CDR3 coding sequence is TGTGCCAGCAGCTACAAGGGAGTCTCGAGGACCGGGGAGCTGTTTTTT. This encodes CASSYKGVSRTGELFF.

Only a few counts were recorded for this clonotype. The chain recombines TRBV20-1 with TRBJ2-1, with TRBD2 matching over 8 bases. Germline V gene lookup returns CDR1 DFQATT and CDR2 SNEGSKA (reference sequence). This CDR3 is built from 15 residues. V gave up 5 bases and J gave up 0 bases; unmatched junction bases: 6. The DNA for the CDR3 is TGCAGTGCTCCTTCCGGGGGGGCCTCCTACAATGAGCAGTTCTTC. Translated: CSAPSGGASYNEQFF.

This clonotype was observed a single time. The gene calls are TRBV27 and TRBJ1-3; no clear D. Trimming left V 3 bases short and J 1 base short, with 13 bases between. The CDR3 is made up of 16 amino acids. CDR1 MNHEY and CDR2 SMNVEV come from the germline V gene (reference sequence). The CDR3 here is CASSFGRPGSGNTIYF. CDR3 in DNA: TGTGCCAGCAGTTTTGGGAGACCCGGATCTGGAAACACCATATATTTT.

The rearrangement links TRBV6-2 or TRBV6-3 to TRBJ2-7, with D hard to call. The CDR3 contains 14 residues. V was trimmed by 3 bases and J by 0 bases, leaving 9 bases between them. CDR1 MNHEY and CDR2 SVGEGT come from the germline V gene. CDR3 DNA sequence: TGTGCCAGCAGTTATAAACAGTTCTCCTACGAGCAGTACTTC. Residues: CASSYKQFSYEQYF.